This T cell receptor (beta chain) was sequenced during a study of blood T cell repertoires in COVID-19. Study information: Both acute and convalescent COVID-19 samples were obtained from the United States, Italy and Spain. Sources were T cells, B-cell-depleted T cells, or PBMCs; the material itself was cDNA or gDNA.

This CDR3 has 17 residues. J was trimmed by 7 bases and V by 1 base; bases with no gene match: 5. Germline values: CDR1 KGHDR, CDR2 SFDVKD. Per the authors' pipeline: Estimated nucleated cell counts came from reference gene primer amplification. TCRdb's table, derived via immunoSEQ multiplex PCR, lists solely in-frame clones and lacks some. D and trimming come from the DNA, and the V and J calls and clone size come from that table. The repertoire has tens of thousands of clones, roughly 90% of them found once; the top ten carry 15%. The chain links TRBV24-1 to TRBJ2-1, with 14 nucleotides matching TRBD2. The sequence derives from a man aged 60 to 69 with active COVID-19. The sample consisted of peripheral blood. The chain's CDR3 is CATSDFAGTSGRNEQFF. The CDR3 region has the DNA TGTGCCACCAGTGATTTTGCCGGGACTAGCGGGAGAAATGAGCAGTTCTTC.